This is a list of T cell receptor beta chains from one sample in a study of T cell responses to AZD1222 COVID-19 vaccine. Profiled with immunoSEQ multiplex PCR; TCRdb holds only in-frame clones, not every one. The sample holds more than 85,000 clones; 70% to 90% are singletons and the top ten take around 17%. Specimen: peripheral blood, collected on day 0 of AZD1222 vaccination. These receptors all come from an adult in good health. The CDR3 runs from the conserved cysteine through the conserved F or W. D genes are given only for firm matches. Clone size is stated in some rows and not others, as once, few, many or a class when expanded.

v_call,d_call,clone_size,j_call,cdr3_aa,cdr3_nt
TRBV4-1,.,.,TRBJ1-2,CASSQDPGNYGYTF,TGCGCCAGCAGCCAAGATCCAGGGAACTATGGCTACACCTTC
TRBV3-1/TRBV3-2,TRBD1,.,TRBJ1-3,CASSQNTGGTSGNTIYF,TGTGCCAGCAGCCAAAATACAGGGGGTACATCGGGAAACACCATATATTTT
TRBV18,TRBD2,.,TRBJ2-7,CASSPPRGGESSYEQYF,TGTGCCAGCTCACCCCCGCGGGGGGGAGAATCTTCCTACGAGCAGTACTTC
TRBV6-5,.,.,TRBJ1-1,CASSYASNTEAFF,TGTGCCAGCAGTTACGCATCGAACACTGAAGCTTTCTTT
TRBV4-1,TRBD2,once,TRBJ2-1,CASSQRGLAGFTEQFF,TGCGCCAGCAGCCAGAGGGGACTAGCGGGATTCACTGAGCAGTTCTTC
TRBV9,TRBD1,.,TRBJ2-7,CASSPRQGSISGAYEQYF,TGTGCCAGCAGCCCCCGACAGGGGTCTATTTCCGGGGCCTACGAGCAGTACTTC
TRBV20-1,.,.,TRBJ2-7,CSAYGGYEQYF,TGCAGTGCTTACGGCGGGTACGAGCAGTACTTC
TRBV6-1,.,.,TRBJ1-5,CASSENPGRNNQPQHF,TGTGCCAGCAGTGAGAATCCGGGACGGAACAATCAGCCCCAGCATTTT
TRBV10-3,TRBD1,.,TRBJ1-5,CAISEFRGRVQPQHF,TGTGCCATCAGTGAATTCAGGGGGCGAGTACAGCCCCAGCATTTT
TRBV5-4,TRBD1,.,TRBJ2-1,CASSTGQTSSYNEQFF,TGTGCCAGCAGCACGGGACAGACGAGCTCCTACAATGAGCAGTTCTTC
TRBV3-1/TRBV3-2,.,.,TRBJ2-1,CASSQLTGATHNEQFF,TGTGCCAGCAGCCAGTTAACGGGAGCTACCCACAATGAGCAGTTCTTC
TRBV7-2,.,.,TRBJ1-2,CASSLVGGSGYGYTF,TGTGCCAGCAGCTTAGTTGGAGGCTCGGGCTATGGCTACACCTTC
TRBV7-2,.,.,TRBJ2-3,CASSSLVGFGQYF,TGTGCCAGCAGCTCCTTGGTGGGGTTTGGGCAGTATTTT
TRBV29-1,TRBD1,.,TRBJ1-1,CSGWGQRNTEAFF,TGCAGCGGATGGGGACAGAGAAACACTGAAGCTTTCTTT
TRBV11-3,TRBD2,.,TRBJ2-3,CASSIGTSGDTDTQYF,TGTGCCAGCAGCATCGGGACTAGCGGGGACACAGATACGCAGTATTTT
TRBV2,TRBD2,.,TRBJ2-2,CASRRVDVSGIGGELFF,TGTGCCAGCAGGCGGGTGGACGTTAGCGGGATTGGCGGGGAGCTGTTTTTT